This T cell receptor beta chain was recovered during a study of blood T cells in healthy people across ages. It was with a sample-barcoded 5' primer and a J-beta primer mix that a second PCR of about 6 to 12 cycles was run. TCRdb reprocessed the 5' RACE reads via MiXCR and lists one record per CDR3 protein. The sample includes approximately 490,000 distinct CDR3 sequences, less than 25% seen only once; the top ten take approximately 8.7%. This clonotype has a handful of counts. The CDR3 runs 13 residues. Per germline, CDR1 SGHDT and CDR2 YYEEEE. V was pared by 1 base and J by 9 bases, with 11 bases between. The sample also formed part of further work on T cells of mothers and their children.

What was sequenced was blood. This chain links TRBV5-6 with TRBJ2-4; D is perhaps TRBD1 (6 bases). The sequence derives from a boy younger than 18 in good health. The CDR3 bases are TGTGCCAGCAGCTTGCCAGGGGTCGGCATTCAGTACTTC. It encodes CASSLPGVGIQYF.